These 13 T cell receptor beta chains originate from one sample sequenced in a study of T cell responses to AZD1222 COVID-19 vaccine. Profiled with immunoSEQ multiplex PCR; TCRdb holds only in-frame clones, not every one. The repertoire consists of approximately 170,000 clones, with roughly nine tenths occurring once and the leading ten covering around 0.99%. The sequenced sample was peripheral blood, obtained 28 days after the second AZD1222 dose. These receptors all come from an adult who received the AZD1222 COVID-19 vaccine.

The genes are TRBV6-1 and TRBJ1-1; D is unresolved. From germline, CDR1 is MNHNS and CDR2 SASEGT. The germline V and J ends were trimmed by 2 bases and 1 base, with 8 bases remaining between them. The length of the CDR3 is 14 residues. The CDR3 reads CASSETAENTEAFF. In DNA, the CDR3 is TGTGCCAGCAGTGAAACAGCGGAGAACACTGAAGCTTTCTTT.

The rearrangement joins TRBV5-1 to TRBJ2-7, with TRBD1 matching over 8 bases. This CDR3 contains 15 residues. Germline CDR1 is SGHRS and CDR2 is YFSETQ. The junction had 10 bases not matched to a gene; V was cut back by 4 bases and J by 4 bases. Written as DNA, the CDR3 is TGCGCCAGCAGCACAGGACAGGGTAGAGGGTACGAGCAGTACTTC. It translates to CASSTGQGRGYEQYF. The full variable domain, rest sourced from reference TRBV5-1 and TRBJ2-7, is KAGVTQTPRYLIKTRGQQVTLSCSPISGHRSVSWYQQTPGQGLQFLFEYFSETQRNKGNFPGRFSGRQFSNSRSEMNVSTLELGDSALYLCASSTGQGRGYEQYFGPGTRLTVT.

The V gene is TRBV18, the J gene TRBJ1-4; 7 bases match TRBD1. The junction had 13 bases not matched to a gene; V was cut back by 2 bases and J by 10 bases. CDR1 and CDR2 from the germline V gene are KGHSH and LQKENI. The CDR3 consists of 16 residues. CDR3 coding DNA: TGTGCCAGCTCACCAAGCCGGGACAGCCTTTTTAGAAAACTGTTTTTT. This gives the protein CASSPSRDSLFRKLFF.

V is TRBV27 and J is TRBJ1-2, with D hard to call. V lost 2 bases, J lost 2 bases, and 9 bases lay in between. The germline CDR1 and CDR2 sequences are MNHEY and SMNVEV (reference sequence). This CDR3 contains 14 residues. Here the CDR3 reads CASSLRNPNYGYTF. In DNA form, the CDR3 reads TGTGCCAGCAGTTTAAGAAATCCAAACTATGGCTACACCTTC.

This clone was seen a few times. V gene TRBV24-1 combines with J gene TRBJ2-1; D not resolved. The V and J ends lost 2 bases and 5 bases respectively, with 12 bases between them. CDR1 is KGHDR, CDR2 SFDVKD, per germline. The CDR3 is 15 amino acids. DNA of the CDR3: TGTGCCACCAGTGATTCGAGCAGGATGGACAATGAGCAGTTCTTC. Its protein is CATSDSSRMDNEQFF.

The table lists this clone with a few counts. This CDR3 reads CASSVGSRGGTEAFF. The CDR3 DNA is TGTGCCAGCAGCGTAGGAAGCCGGGGAGGAACTGAAGCTTTCTTT. The chain links TRBV9 to TRBJ1-1; D uncertain. V shed 0 bases and J shed 5 bases, with 14 bases lying between them. The germline V gene encodes CDR1 SGDLS and CDR2 YYNGEE. This CDR3 region has 15 residues.

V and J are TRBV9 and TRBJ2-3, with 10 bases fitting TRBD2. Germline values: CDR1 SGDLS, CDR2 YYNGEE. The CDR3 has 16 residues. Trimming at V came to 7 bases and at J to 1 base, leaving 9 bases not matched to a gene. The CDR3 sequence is CASEGSGGARTDTQYF. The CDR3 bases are TGTGCCAGCGAGGGAAGCGGGGGGGCACGCACAGATACGCAGTATTTT.

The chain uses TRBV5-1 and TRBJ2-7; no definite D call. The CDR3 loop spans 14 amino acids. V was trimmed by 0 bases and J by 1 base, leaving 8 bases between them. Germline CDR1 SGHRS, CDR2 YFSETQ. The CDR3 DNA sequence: TGCGCCAGCAGCTTGGAACCGAGGTCCTACGAGCAGTACTTC. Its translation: CASSLEPRSYEQYF.

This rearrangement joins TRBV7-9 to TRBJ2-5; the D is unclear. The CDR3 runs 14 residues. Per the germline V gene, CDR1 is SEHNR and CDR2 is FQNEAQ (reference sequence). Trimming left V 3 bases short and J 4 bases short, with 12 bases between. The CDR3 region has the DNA TGTGCCAGCAGCTTGGCGGTGGAGAGAGAGACCCAGTACTTC. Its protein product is CASSLAVERETQYF. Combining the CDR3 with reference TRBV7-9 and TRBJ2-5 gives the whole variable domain DTGVSQNPRHKITKRGQNVTFRCDPISEHNRLYWYRQTLGQGPEFLTYFQNEAQLEKSRLLSDRFSAERPKGSFSTLEIQRTEQGDSAMYLCASSLAVERETQYFGPGTRLLVL.

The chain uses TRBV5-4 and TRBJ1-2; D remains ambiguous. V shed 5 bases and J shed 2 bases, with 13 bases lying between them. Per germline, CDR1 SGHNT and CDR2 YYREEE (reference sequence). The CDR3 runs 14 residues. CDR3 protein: CASRLGGGNYGYTF. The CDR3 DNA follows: TGTGCCAGCAGGCTGGGAGGAGGCAACTATGGCTACACCTTC.

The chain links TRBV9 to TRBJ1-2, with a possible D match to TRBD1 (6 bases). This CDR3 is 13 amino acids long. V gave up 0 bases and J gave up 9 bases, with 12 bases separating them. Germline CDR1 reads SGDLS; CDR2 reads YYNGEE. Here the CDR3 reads CASSVEQGVSYTF. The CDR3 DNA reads TGTGCCAGCAGCGTAGAACAGGGTGTGAGCTACACCTTC.

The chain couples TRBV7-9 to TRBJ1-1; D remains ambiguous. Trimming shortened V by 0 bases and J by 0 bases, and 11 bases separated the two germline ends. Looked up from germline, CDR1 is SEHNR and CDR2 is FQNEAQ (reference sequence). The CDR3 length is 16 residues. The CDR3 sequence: CASSLARLTLNTEAFF. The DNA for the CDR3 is TGTGCCAGCAGCTTAGCCCGTTTAACTTTGAACACTGAAGCTTTCTTT.

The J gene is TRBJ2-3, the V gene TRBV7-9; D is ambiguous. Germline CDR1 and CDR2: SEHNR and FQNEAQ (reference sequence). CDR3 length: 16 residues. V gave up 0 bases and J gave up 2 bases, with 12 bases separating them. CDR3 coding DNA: TGTGCCAGCAGCTTAGCTGCGGCGTCTAACACAGATACGCAGTATTTT. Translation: CASSLAAASNTDTQYF.